The 14 T cell receptor beta chains below were found in one sample sequenced in a study of T cells in Graves' hyperthyroidism and ophthalmopathy. RNA transcripts provided the source from which TCR beta CDR3 regions were amplified. The study used the HTBI primer set for a first-round RT-PCR of the TCR CDR3. TCRdb ran MiXCR on the multiplex PCR reads and lists one entry per CDR3 protein. The sample shows a few hundred thousand distinct CDR3 sequences, 35% to 55% of them seen only once. Source material: peripheral blood or thyroid tissue (not recorded which). The source of these receptors is a woman aged 18-30 years with Graves' hyperthyroidism.

The V and J genes are TRBV7-2 and TRBJ1-5; D gene unclear. Germline V gene data show CDR1 as SGHTA and CDR2 as FQGNSA. Trimming removed 5 bases at V and 10 bases at J, with 15 bases between. The CDR3 totals 13 residues. In nucleotides, the CDR3 is TGTGCCAGCAGCATGATGGCGAATTCACCCCAGCATTTT. Amino acids: CASSMMANSPQHF.

This clonotype was seen repeatedly, ten times or more. J is TRBJ1-1 and V is TRBV29-1; perhaps TRBD1 as D (6 bases). Trimming pared 7 bases from V and 2 bases from J, leaving 11 bases between. CDR3 size: 12 residues. Germline values: CDR1 SQVTM, CDR2 ANQGSEA. For the CDR3, the DNA is TGCAGCGGGACAGACGCAAACACTGAAGCTTTCTTT. This translates into CSGTDANTEAFF. The complete variable domain, with remaining parts taken from reference TRBV29-1 and TRBJ1-1, reads SAVISQKPSRDICQRGTSLTIQCQVDSQVTMMFWYRQQPGQSLTLIATANQGSEATYESGFVIDKFPISRPNLTFSTLTVSNMSPEDSSIYLCSGTDANTEAFFGQGTRLTVV.

In regard to this clonotype: It is unclear where the CDR3 begins or ends on the DNA, so no DNA is shown, and the CDR3 is as TCRdb lists it. J is TRBJ1-5 and V is TRBV6-4. The CDR3 spans 13 residues, counting both ends. The germline CDR1 and CDR2 sequences are MRHNA and SNTAGT. CDR3 sequence: CASSTSLGQPQHF.

The sample holds a few counts of this clonotype. One end of the junction fails to match germline, which may point to a read error. This CDR3 reads CANSPTGVNYGYTF. As DNA, the CDR3 is TGTGCCAACAGTCCCACAGGGGTTAACTATGGCTACACCTTC. V is TRBV27 and J is TRBJ1-2, with 7 bases aligning to TRBD1. CDR1 and CDR2 from the germline V gene are MNHEY and SMNVEV (reference sequence). This CDR3 comprises 14 residues.

This sequence joins TRBV30 and TRBJ2-7; D may be TRBD2 (6 bases). Trimming pared 3 bases from V and 2 bases from J, leaving 17 bases between. CDR3 length: 15 residues. Germline values: CDR1 GTSNPN, CDR2 SVGIG (reference sequence). CDR3 bases: TGTGCCTGGAGCCGCGGAGGTAGCGGTGCCTACGAGCAGTACTTC. Protein product: CAWSRGGSGAYEQYF.

This clonotype was seen at least ten times. The V call is TRBV2, the J call TRBJ2-7, with D unresolved. V dropped 3 bases and J dropped 3 bases, with 12 bases sitting between them. Germline CDR1 is SNHLY and CDR2 is FYNNEI. This CDR3 spans 14 amino acids. The CDR3 sequence: CASSDSGFLYEQYF. In DNA, the CDR3 is TGTGCCAGCAGTGATTCCGGATTCCTCTACGAGCAGTACTTC.

On this clonotype itself: An end of the junction does not agree with germline; a read error may underlie this. The chain combines TRBV27 with TRBJ2-5; 8 nucleotides align to TRBD2. The CDR3 contains 12 residues. Germline V gene data show CDR1 as MNHEY and CDR2 as SMNVEV (reference sequence). The CDR3 region has the DNA TGTGCCAACAGTTTACTGCGGGGGGAGCAGTACTTC. It codes for CANSLLRGEQYF.

In its sample, this clonotype was seen many times. V usage is TRBV30 and J usage is TRBJ2-7; 7 bases are shared with TRBD1. From germline, CDR1 is GTSNPN and CDR2 SVGIG (reference sequence). The length of the CDR3 is 14 residues. V lost 2 bases to trimming and J lost 2 bases; unmatched junction nucleotides: 6. The chain's CDR3 is CAWSPGTATYEQYF. The CDR3 DNA reads as TGTGCCTGGAGTCCCGGGACAGCGACCTACGAGCAGTACTTC. The entire variable domain, with the rest obtained from reference TRBV30 and TRBJ2-7, is as follows: SQTIHQWPATLVQPVGSPLSLECTVEGTSNPNLYWYRQAAGRGLQLLFYSVGIGQISSEVPQNLSASRPQDRQFILSSKKLLLSDSGFYLCAWSPGTATYEQYFGPGTRLTVT.

There are many counts of this clonotype. The chain has TRBV29-1 and TRBJ1-6; D remains unclear. This CDR3 spans 13 amino acids. Trimming shortened V by 3 bases and J by 8 bases, and 11 bases separated the two germline ends. Germline V gene data show CDR1 as SQVTM and CDR2 as ANQGSEA. In DNA form, the CDR3 reads TGCAGCGTTGAGGTCCAACCTTATTCACCCCTCCACTTT. Protein: CSVEVQPYSPLHF. Full variable domain (missing parts from reference TRBV29-1 and TRBJ1-6): SAVISQKPSRDICQRGTSLTIQCQVDSQVTMMFWYRQQPGQSLTLIATANQGSEATYESGFVIDKFPISRPNLTFSTLTVSNMSPEDSSIYLCSVEVQPYSPLHFGNGTRLTVT.

The rearrangement joins TRBV20-1 to TRBJ2-5, with D possibly being TRBD2 (5 bases). The DNA end lines up better with TRBJ2-1; the J call may be wrong. Germline CDR1 DFQATT, CDR2 SNEGSKA (reference sequence). The CDR3 sequence is 14 residues long. CDR3 region: CSARGQDFTTEQFF. In nucleotides, the CDR3 is TGCAGTGCTAGAGGTCAGGACTTCACTACCGAGCAGTTCTTC.

This clonotype occurred many times. The chain links TRBV5-1 to TRBJ1-2; TRBD1 matches 10 bases. The germline V gene has CDR1 SGHRS and CDR2 YFSETQ. The CDR3 is 17 amino acids. J lost 6 bases, V lost 2 bases, and 13 bases had no gene match. CDR3 sequence reads: CASSFNPGQGLGNGYTF. CDR3 DNA: TGCGCCAGCAGCTTCAACCCGGGACAGGGGCTAGGGAATGGCTACACCTTC.

The chain carries TRBV4-3 and TRBJ1-2; D not certain. CDR1 and CDR2 (germline): LGHNA, YSLEER. Trimming removed 1 base from V and 5 bases from J, with 14 bases in between. The CDR3 runs 15 residues. CDR3 protein: CASSQAPAETYGYTF. CDR3 bases: TGCGCCAGCAGCCAAGCCCCGGCAGAAACTTATGGCTACACCTTC.

The V and J genes are TRBV20-1 and TRBJ1-6; 10 positions match TRBD1. CDR3 length: 15 residues. CDR1 is DFQATT and CDR2 is SNEGSKA in the germline V gene (reference sequence). Losses at the gene ends were 0 bases for V and 13 bases for J; bases not matched to a gene: 9. CDR3 residues: CSARDFGQGGSPLHF. The CDR3 bases are TGCAGTGCTAGAGATTTTGGACAGGGGGGATCCCCCCTCCACTTT.

Turning to this clonotype: A much larger clone differs from this one at a single base, so this may be a read error. The chain links TRBV7-7 to TRBJ2-5, with a weak D call TRBD1 (6 bases). Germline CDR1 and CDR2: SSHAT and FNYEAQ (reference sequence). The CDR3 length is 16 residues. V shed 1 base and J shed 10 bases, with 22 bases lying between them. DNA for the CDR3: TGTGCCAGCAGCTTAGGCCTAAGGGGCAGGGGAGAAGACCAGTACTTC. Its protein is CASSLGLRGRGEDQYF. The full variable domain, in which reference TRBV7-7 and TRBJ2-5 provide the parts outside the CDR3, is GAGVSQSPRYKVTKRGQDVTLRCDPISSHATLYWYQQALGQGPEFLTYFNYEAQPDKSGLPSDRFSAERPEGSISTLTIQRTEQRDSAMYRCASSLGLRGRGEDQYFGPGTRLLVL.